This T cell receptor beta chain came from a study of T cell responses to AZD1222 COVID-19 vaccine. Pooling was applied to second doses at about 4 or about 12 weeks. Germline V CDR1 and CDR2: MNHEY, SMNVEV (reference sequence). This CDR3 contains 14 residues. V was cut by 3 bases and J by 9 bases, with 12 bases left in between. Produced via immunoSEQ multiplex PCR; TCRdb's table is partial and in-frame only. The repertoire has approximately 150,000 clones, 90% to 95% of them found once; the top ten carry 5.1%. Notes on the study in general: The study identified only six AZD1222 recipients as seropositive at baseline.

As to this clone: Its antigen is unidentified.

This TCR came from an adult who received the AZD1222 COVID-19 vaccine. Sample: peripheral blood, taken 28 days after the second AZD1222 dose. The V and J genes are TRBV27 and TRBJ1-6; no reliable D call. In DNA form, the CDR3 reads TGTGCCAGCAGTTTTGAGCTTTGGCGTTCACCCCTCCACTTT. Amino acids: CASSFELWRSPLHF.